The rows below give T cell receptor beta chains drawn from one sample of a study of radiation and T cells in renal cell carcinoma. Sequenced by immunoSEQ multiplex PCR; TCRdb stores in-frame clones only, minus some. The data show roughly 150,000 clones, with about 91% seen just once and under 15% held by the top ten. The sequencing used blood, collected from a patient whose treatment included radiotherapy and nephrectomy. These receptors all stem from a woman between 50 and 59 years old with renal cell carcinoma. Each CDR3 is given without its conserved first and last residue. The order of the fields is J gene, V gene, CDR3 protein.

J gene: TRBJ2-5
V gene: TRBV25-1
CDR3 protein: ASSERQGAGGTQY

J gene: TRBJ2-2
V gene: TRBV29-1
CDR3 protein: SVAGGRNTGELF

J gene: TRBJ2-5
V gene: TRBV19
CDR3 protein: ASSPRLEVETQY

J gene: TRBJ2-1
V gene: TRBV7-9
CDR3 protein: ASSFGAYNEQF

J gene: TRBJ1-4
V gene: TRBV18
CDR3 protein: ASSPSRGLREKLF

J gene: TRBJ2-7
V gene: TRBV9
CDR3 protein: ASSAGSRGGLEQY

J gene: TRBJ2-2
V gene: TRBV5-1
CDR3 protein: ASSLLPRGLTGELF

J gene: TRBJ2-7
V gene: TRBV7-6
CDR3 protein: ASSSRVFEQY

J gene: TRBJ2-1
V gene: TRBV4-1
CDR3 protein: ASSHGAQWGYNEQF

J gene: TRBJ1-4
V gene: TRBV9
CDR3 protein: ASSVEINEKLF

J gene: TRBJ2-7
V gene: TRBV7-9
CDR3 protein: ASRGPGQRTYEQY

J gene: TRBJ2-1
V gene: TRBV7-2
CDR3 protein: ASSSRRSGGVNNEQF

J gene: TRBJ2-1
V gene: TRBV19
CDR3 protein: ASSSGTGSRGNEQF

J gene: TRBJ2-5
V gene: TRBV18
CDR3 protein: ASSPQGGETQY

J gene: TRBJ2-5
V gene: TRBV10-1
CDR3 protein: ASRGDRPVQETQY

J gene: TRBJ2-2
V gene: TRBV5-1
CDR3 protein: ASSLGGANTGELF

J gene: TRBJ1-4
V gene: TRBV4-1
CDR3 protein: ASSLTPGTGDEKLF

J gene: TRBJ1-5
V gene: TRBV9
CDR3 protein: ASSVGDSYNQPQH

J gene: TRBJ1-4
V gene: TRBV19
CDR3 protein: ASRLRRANEKLF

J gene: TRBJ1-1
V gene: TRBV5-6
CDR3 protein: ASSREWVTEAF

J gene: TRBJ2-7
V gene: TRBV19
CDR3 protein: ASSIRVRSHEQY

J gene: TRBJ1-6
V gene: TRBV6-5
CDR3 protein: ASSWDREGSPLH

J gene: TRBJ2-2
V gene: TRBV30
CDR3 protein: AWRTGTWPTGELF

J gene: TRBJ2-1
V gene: TRBV7-8
CDR3 protein: ASSLVASGYEQF

J gene: TRBJ2-2
V gene: TRBV2
CDR3 protein: ASSWEAGVVTGELF

J gene: TRBJ1-5
V gene: TRBV6-1
CDR3 protein: ASRQGVYNQPQH

J gene: TRBJ1-1
V gene: TRBV30
CDR3 protein: AWSTPDRGNTEAF

J gene: TRBJ1-6
V gene: TRBV14
CDR3 protein: ASSQDEKRQRNSPLH

J gene: TRBJ2-2
V gene: TRBV4-2
CDR3 protein: ASSHGGRDGELF

J gene: TRBJ2-7
V gene: TRBV6-5
CDR3 protein: ASSYRTEQY

J gene: TRBJ2-1
V gene: TRBV5-1
CDR3 protein: ASRSYNEQF

J gene: TRBJ1-3
V gene: TRBV5-1
CDR3 protein: ASSLAAGSGNTIY

J gene: TRBJ2-7
V gene: TRBV5-1
CDR3 protein: ASSPRTNWGDEQY

J gene: TRBJ1-6
V gene: TRBV7-2
CDR3 protein: ASSLVQISPLH

J gene: TRBJ1-1
V gene: TRBV6-6
CDR3 protein: ASSYSRGRVTEAF

J gene: TRBJ2-1
V gene: TRBV18
CDR3 protein: ASSPLLGPYNEQF

J gene: TRBJ1-1
V gene: TRBV5-1
CDR3 protein: ASSPEEQTKNTEAF

J gene: TRBJ1-1
V gene: TRBV7-2
CDR3 protein: ASSLGAGTNTEAF

J gene: TRBJ2-6
V gene: TRBV11-2
CDR3 protein: ASSPTGGANVLT

J gene: TRBJ2-7
V gene: TRBV25-1
CDR3 protein: ASRRGQVPYEQY

J gene: TRBJ2-1
V gene: TRBV19
CDR3 protein: ASSPHSGGEQF

J gene: TRBJ1-5
V gene: TRBV6-7
CDR3 protein: ASTHWDRGNQPQH

J gene: TRBJ1-1
V gene: TRBV6-1
CDR3 protein: ASTNYAEAF

J gene: TRBJ2-1
V gene: TRBV7-3
CDR3 protein: ASSSQGSEQF

J gene: TRBJ2-5
V gene: TRBV6-5
CDR3 protein: ASSFRDIPQETQY

J gene: TRBJ2-3
V gene: TRBV5-4
CDR3 protein: ASSDGSGGATDTQY

J gene: TRBJ1-1
V gene: TRBV5-1
CDR3 protein: ASSFGGKNTEAF

J gene: TRBJ2-1
V gene: TRBV9
CDR3 protein: ASSHSGAGVGNEQF

J gene: TRBJ2-7
V gene: TRBV2
CDR3 protein: ASSYHSGTSDEQY

J gene: TRBJ1-1
V gene: TRBV14
CDR3 protein: ASSQERRGGVNTEAF

J gene: TRBJ1-5
V gene: TRBV19
CDR3 protein: ASSIEHGRSNQPQH

J gene: TRBJ1-2
V gene: TRBV7-9
CDR3 protein: ASSLDTGGVGYT

J gene: TRBJ1-2
V gene: TRBV27
CDR3 protein: ASSFFEGVPTGYT

J gene: TRBJ1-1
V gene: TRBV11-2
CDR3 protein: ASSLVSGQVNTEAF

J gene: TRBJ1-1
V gene: TRBV6-5
CDR3 protein: ASESLGAGRTEAF

J gene: TRBJ1-6
V gene: TRBV6-5
CDR3 protein: ASSSGQINSPLH